Listed below are T cell receptor beta chains from one sample, sequenced in a study of blood T cell repertoires in COVID-19. Clones were sequenced by immunoSEQ multiplex PCR, and TCRdb holds only the in-frame ones, with some missing. Of approximately 150,000 clones in the sample, 79% were seen once. The sample consisted of peripheral blood. These receptors were taken from a man in his forties or fifties with active or convalescent COVID-19. CDR3s include the opening cysteine and the closing phenylalanine or tryptophan. Clone size is stated in some rows and not others, as once, few, many or a class when expanded.

len,abundance,j_gene,v_gene,CDR3aa
13,few,TRBJ2-7,TRBV9,CASSAGTDYEQYF
16,NA,TRBJ2-1,TRBV11-3,CASSQRQGAVSGEQFF
15,NA,TRBJ1-1,TRBV28,CASRPSGGWNTEAFF
17,NA,TRBJ2-1,TRBV27,CASTFAPRDVERDEQFF
14,NA,TRBJ1-5,TRBV5-1,CASSRDVGNQPQHF
14,NA,TRBJ1-1,TRBV5-1,CASSSQGGGTEAFF
16,NA,TRBJ2-3,TRBV27,CASSLSSGSGTDTQYF
15,NA,TRBJ2-7,TRBV6-5,CASSYSRTGTYEQYF
14,NA,TRBJ2-3,TRBV6-2/TRBV6-3,CASSLTIGTDTQYF
13,NA,TRBJ2-5,TRBV7-9,CASSPTGQETQYF
15,NA,TRBJ2-1,TRBV19,CASSINSLPSGEQFF
14,NA,TRBJ1-1,TRBV5-1,CASSLGVTGTEAFF
15,once,TRBJ1-1,TRBV15,CATSTHRGLGTEAFF
14,NA,TRBJ1-1,TRBV6-5,CASSRQGAYTEAFF
14,NA,TRBJ1-3,TRBV10-3,CAISDSLSGNTIYF
13,NA,TRBJ2-7,TRBV30,CAWKLAGGHEQYF
12,NA,TRBJ2-2,TRBV7-9,CASSPLTGELFF
17,NA,TRBJ2-3,TRBV3-1/TRBV3-2,CASSQDFLWSSTDTQYF
13,NA,TRBJ2-7,TRBV29-1,CSVRQGSSYEQYF
14,NA,TRBJ1-3,TRBV5-1,CASSPGLVGNTIYF
13,few,TRBJ2-7,TRBV19,CASSIDGAYEQYF
16,NA,TRBJ2-3,TRBV6-6,CASSSPDRGAEDTQYF
15,NA,TRBJ2-2,TRBV19,CASSGRQGNTGELFF
12,NA,TRBJ2-7,TRBV12-3/TRBV12-4,CASSPGLHKQYF
16,NA,TRBJ2-3,TRBV5-6,CASSSPGGLVTDTQYF
13,NA,TRBJ1-6,TRBV19,CASSGRDNSPLHF